These T cell receptor beta chains were read from a single sample in a study of T cell changes during pregnancy in multiple sclerosis. Measured with immunoSEQ multiplex PCR; TCRdb has only the in-frame clones, and not every one. The sample consists of 95,000 to 110,000 clones, approximately 90% of them appearing once. The sample was peripheral blood, taken after pregnancy. All receptors derive from a female donor with multiple sclerosis, enrolled in a pregnancy study. CDR3s include the opening cysteine and the closing phenylalanine or tryptophan. A D gene is named only where the DNA matches it firmly. The listing skips clone size in some rows; elsewhere it reads once, few, many or a size class.

clone_size,j_call,d_call,v_call,cdr3_aa,cdr3_nt
.,TRBJ1-1,TRBD1,TRBV5-5,CASSRQGIRRTEAFF,TGTGCCAGCAGCCGACAGGGGATACGGAGGACTGAAGCTTTCTTT
.,TRBJ1-1,.,TRBV18,CASSPVVGVGTEAFF,TGTGCCAGCTCACCGGTGGTAGGGGTGGGCACTGAAGCTTTCTTT
.,TRBJ2-1,TRBD2,TRBV4-2,CASSQYSGVSYNEQFF,TGTGCCAGCAGCCAATATAGCGGGGTGTCCTACAATGAGCAGTTCTTC
.,TRBJ1-1,.,TRBV19,CASAGYTEAFF,TGTGCCTCGGCAGGGTACACTGAAGCTTTCTTT
.,TRBJ2-3,TRBD2,TRBV5-1,CASKEVLAETDTQYF,TGCGCCAGCAAGGAAGTCCTAGCGGAAACAGATACGCAGTATTTT
.,TRBJ1-2,.,TRBV7-9,CASSLGGPYGYTF,TGTGCCAGCAGCCTCGGAGGGCCTTATGGCTACACCTTC
.,TRBJ1-1,.,TRBV29-1,CSVAGRVTEAFF,TGCAGCGTTGCCGGCAGGGTTACTGAAGCTTTCTTT
.,TRBJ1-1,TRBD1,TRBV19,CASSIQGADTEAFF,TGTGCCAGTAGTATTCAGGGGGCGGACACTGAAGCTTTCTTT
once,TRBJ2-2,TRBD2,TRBV10-1,CASSGGLAGGPGELFF,TGCGCCAGCAGTGGGGGACTAGCGGGAGGGCCCGGAGAGCTGTTTTTT
.,TRBJ1-4,.,TRBV5-5,CASSLRGPGGPNEKLFF,TGTGCCAGCAGCTTGCGGGGACCGGGAGGTCCTAATGAAAAACTGTTTTTT
.,TRBJ2-3,TRBD2,TRBV9,CASSVGGLWFTDTQYF,TGTGCCAGCAGCGTAGGGGGACTATGGTTCACAGATACGCAGTATTTT
.,TRBJ2-1,.,TRBV5-1,CASSLEASASNEQFF,TGCGCCAGCAGCTTGGAAGCTAGCGCGTCCAATGAGCAGTTCTTC
.,TRBJ2-7,.,TRBV6-1,CASLPGRGPYEQYF,TGTGCCAGCCTCCCCGGCAGGGGTCCCTACGAGCAGTACTTC
.,TRBJ1-6,.,TRBV2,CASSVAGANSPLHF,TGTGCCAGCAGTGTCGCAGGCGCCAATTCACCCCTCCACTTT
.,TRBJ2-7,.,TRBV6-1,CASSEFGGEYEQYF,TGTGCCAGCAGTGAATTTGGAGGGGAATACGAGCAGTACTTC
.,TRBJ2-1,.,TRBV6-4,CASPALTDSVHEQFF,TGTGCCAGCCCCGCGTTGACCGACTCTGTGCATGAGCAGTTCTTC
.,TRBJ1-1,.,TRBV5-1,CASSLQKNTEAFF,TGCGCCAGCAGCTTACAGAAGAACACTGAAGCTTTCTTT
once,TRBJ2-1,TRBD2,TRBV29-1,CSVEDWVAGTYNEQFF,TGCAGCGTTGAAGATTGGGTAGCGGGGACCTACAATGAGCAGTTCTTC
.,TRBJ1-2,.,TRBV19,CASRGEAPYNYGYTF,TGTGCCAGTAGGGGGGAGGCACCCTATAACTATGGCTACACCTTC
.,TRBJ2-1,.,TRBV10-3,CAISGGRGNNEQFF,TGTGCCATCAGTGGGGGGCGGGGGAACAATGAGCAGTTCTTC
.,TRBJ2-3,.,TRBV19,CASSINRDTQYF,TGTGCCAGTAGTATAAATCGAGATACGCAGTATTTT
few,TRBJ1-5,.,TRBV19,CASSRGQPQHF,TGTGCCAGTAGTAGAGGGCAGCCCCAGCATTTT
.,TRBJ1-1,.,TRBV25-1,CASSGVGPTEAFF,TGTGCCAGCAGTGGTGTGGGCCCTACTGAAGCTTTCTTT
.,TRBJ1-4,.,TRBV6-5,CASSIVPDEKLFF,TGTGCCAGCAGCATTGTCCCGGATGAAAAACTGTTTTTT
.,TRBJ2-1,TRBD2,TRBV19,CASSTPSGGYNEQFF,TGTGCCAGTAGTACCCCTAGCGGGGGGTACAATGAGCAGTTCTTC
.,TRBJ2-1,TRBD2,TRBV7-2,CASSLAGGNNEQFF,TGTGCCAGCAGCTTAGCGGGGGGGAACAATGAGCAGTTCTTC
.,TRBJ1-1,.,TRBV6-1,CASSADRNTEAFF,TGTGCCAGCAGCGCCGACAGGAACACTGAAGCTTTCTTT
.,TRBJ2-1,.,TRBV7-3,CASSPRGGGAISYNEQFF,TGTGCCAGCAGCCCACGCGGTGGGGGGGCCATTTCCTACAATGAGCAGTTCTTC
.,TRBJ1-5,.,TRBV19,CASSMWSLGGQPQHF,TGTGCCAGTAGTATGTGGAGTTTGGGTGGCCAGCCCCAGCATTTT
once,TRBJ2-5,.,TRBV7-9,CASRTIVGGQETQYF,TGTGCCAGCAGAACTATAGTAGGCGGCCAAGAGACCCAGTACTTC
few,TRBJ2-1,.,TRBV6-1,CASRKAGQPNNEQFF,TGTGCCAGCAGGAAGGCGGGACAGCCTAACAATGAGCAGTTCTTC
.,TRBJ1-2,.,TRBV6-6,CASSYLQKGYTF,TGTGCCAGCAGTTACTTACAAAAGGGCTACACCTTC
.,TRBJ1-2,.,TRBV7-2,CASSLGGPVHGYTF,TGTGCCAGCAGCTTAGGAGGTCCAGTTCATGGCTACACCTTC
.,TRBJ2-2,.,TRBV5-1,CASSPLSRLNTGELFF,TGCGCCAGCAGCCCGTTGAGCAGGTTAAACACCGGGGAGCTGTTTTTT
.,TRBJ2-3,TRBD1,TRBV18,CASSPPKGGGRTDTQYF,TGTGCCAGCTCACCACCTAAAGGGGGCGGGCGGACAGATACGCAGTATTTT
.,TRBJ2-3,.,TRBV6-4,CASSPGQSTDTQYF,TGTGCCAGCTCACCGGGACAAAGCACAGATACGCAGTATTTT
.,TRBJ2-5,TRBD1,TRBV27,CASSLWTGSWPQETQYF,TGTGCCAGCAGTCTTTGGACAGGCTCGTGGCCACAAGAGACCCAGTACTTC
.,TRBJ2-2,TRBD1,TRBV27,CASSLQGANTGELFF,TGTGCCAGCAGTTTACAGGGGGCGAACACCGGGGAGCTGTTTTTT
.,TRBJ2-1,.,TRBV1,CTSSRLAGGQHNEQFF,TGCACCAGCAGCCGACTAGCGGGAGGGCAACACAATGAGCAGTTCTTC
.,TRBJ2-5,.,TRBV5-5,CASSLLTGLQETQYF,TGTGCCAGCAGCTTGCTTACAGGGCTCCAAGAGACCCAGTACTTC
.,TRBJ2-7,.,TRBV5-1,CASSLRGEEQYF,TGCGCCAGCAGCTTGCGGGGTGAGGAGCAGTACTTC
.,TRBJ2-7,TRBD2,TRBV29-1,CSVEEAGSGRDYEQYF,TGCAGCGTTGAAGAGGCAGGGAGCGGGAGGGACTACGAGCAGTACTTC